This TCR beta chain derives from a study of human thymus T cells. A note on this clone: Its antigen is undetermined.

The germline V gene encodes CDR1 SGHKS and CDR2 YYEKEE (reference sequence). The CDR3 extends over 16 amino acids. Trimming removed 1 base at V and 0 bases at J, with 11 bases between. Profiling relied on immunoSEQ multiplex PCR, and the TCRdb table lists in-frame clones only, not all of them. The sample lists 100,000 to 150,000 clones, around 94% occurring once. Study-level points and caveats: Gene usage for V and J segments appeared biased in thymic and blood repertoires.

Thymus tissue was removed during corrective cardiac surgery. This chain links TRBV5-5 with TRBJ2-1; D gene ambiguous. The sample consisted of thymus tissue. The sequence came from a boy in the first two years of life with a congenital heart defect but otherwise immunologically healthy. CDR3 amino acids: CASSLIRVSSYNEQFF. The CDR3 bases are TGTGCCAGCAGCTTGATCCGGGTGAGCTCCTACAATGAGCAGTTCTTC.